This T cell receptor (beta chain) is from a study of T cell responses to AZD1222 COVID-19 vaccine. Germline CDR1 and CDR2: MNHNS and SASEGT. The CDR3 spans 15 residues. Trimming at V came to 1 base and at J to 3 bases, leaving 1 base not matched to a gene. Profiling relied on immunoSEQ multiplex PCR, and the TCRdb table lists in-frame clones only, not all of them. The sample includes approximately 150,000 clones, roughly 92% seen only once; the top ten take about 1.3%. The source material was peripheral blood, sampled on day 0 of AZD1222 vaccination. This TCR was recovered from an adult in good health. V usage is TRBV6-1 and J usage is TRBJ2-5, with 11 bases lining up with TRBD2. CDR3 residues: CASSEGLAGKETQYF. The CDR3 DNA reads as TGTGCCAGCAGTGAAGGACTAGCGGGGAAAGAGACCCAGTACTTC.